The 2 T cell receptor beta chains in this list originate from one sample, sequenced in a study of CD8 T cells in ankylosing spondylitis. TCRdb fed the 5' RACE reads into MiXCR, producing one record per CDR3 protein. The profile shows hundreds of thousands of distinct CDR3 sequences, roughly 32% of them singletons. The sample consisted of blood, either unsorted or a sorted T cell fraction (not recorded which). These receptor sequences come from a male donor with ankylosing spondylitis or in good health (not recorded which).

The rearrangement links TRBV27 to TRBJ1-1; no firm D call. CDR1 and CDR2 (germline): MNHEY, SMNVEV (reference sequence). Trimming left V 0 bases short and J 2 bases short, with 13 bases between. The CDR3 extends over 16 amino acids. Written as DNA, the CDR3 is TGTGCCAGCAGTTTATCGGGTTTGTCGGTCAACACTGAAGCTTTCTTT. Protein product: CASSLSGLSVNTEAFF.

This clonotype was seen a handful of times. In DNA, the CDR3 is TGCAGTGCCCCCGACCTCGAATCCACGCCCACAGATACGCAGTATTTT. Translation: CSAPDLESTPTDTQYF. V usage is TRBV20-1 and J usage is TRBJ2-3; D not certain. From germline, CDR1 is DFQATT and CDR2 SNEGSKA (reference sequence). The CDR3 has 16 residues. Trimming took 6 bases from V and 2 from J, leaving 21 bases between them.